The T cell receptor beta chain under discussion was sequenced for a study of T cells in Graves' hyperthyroidism and ophthalmopathy. Orbital computed tomography, thyroid ultrasound, serum thyroxine and TRAb, and clinical symptoms together informed the diagnoses. Worth noting for this clonotype: Its antigen is unidentified. A much larger clone lies one base from this, so it may be a read error.

RNA transcripts were the template for amplifying TCR beta CDR3 regions. During a first-round RT-PCR of the TCR CDR3, the HTBI primer set was used. TCRdb independently ran MiXCR on the multiplex PCR reads; one entry per CDR3 protein. The sample holds 550,000 to 700,000 distinct CDR3 sequences; around 46% are singletons and the top ten take around 17%. This CDR3 contains 15 residues. The germline CDR1 and CDR2 sequences are SGHTA and FQGNSA. Findings and caveats of the study: Ophthalmopathy and stable hyperthyroidism were told apart by a 13 V-J model. Most thyroid clonotypes expanded above 0.001 appeared in blood too. Ophthalmopathy onset followed model prediction by a median around 6.6 months.

The clonotype originates from an adult woman with Graves' disease, either hyperthyroidism or ophthalmopathy (not recorded which). The sample taken for sequencing was peripheral blood or thyroid tissue (not recorded which). The chain is built from TRBV7-2 and TRBJ2-2, with D perhaps TRBD2 (5 bases). CDR3 residues: CASSRLVRDTGELSF. The CDR3 DNA follows: TGTGCCAGCAGCCGATTAGTCCGGGATACCGGGGAGCTGTCTTTT. Based on the CDR3 plus reference TRBV7-2 and TRBJ2-2, the full variable domain is GAGVSQSPSNKVTEKGKDVELRCDPISGHTALYWYRQSLGQGLEFLIYFQGNSAPDKSGLPSDRFSAERTGGSVSTLTIQRTQQEDSAVYLCASSRLVRDTGELSFGEGSRLTVL.